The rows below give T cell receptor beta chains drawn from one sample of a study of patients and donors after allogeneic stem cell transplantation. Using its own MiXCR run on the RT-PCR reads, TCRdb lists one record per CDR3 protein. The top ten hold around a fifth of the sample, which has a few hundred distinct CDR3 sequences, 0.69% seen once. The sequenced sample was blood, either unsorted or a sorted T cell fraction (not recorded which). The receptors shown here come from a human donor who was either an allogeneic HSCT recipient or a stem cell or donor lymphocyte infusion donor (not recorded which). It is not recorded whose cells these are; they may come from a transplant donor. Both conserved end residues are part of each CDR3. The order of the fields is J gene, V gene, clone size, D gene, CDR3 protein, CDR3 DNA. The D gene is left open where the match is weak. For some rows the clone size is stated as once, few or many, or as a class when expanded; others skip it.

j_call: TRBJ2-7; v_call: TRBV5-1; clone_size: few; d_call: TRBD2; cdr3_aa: CASSPPLSGSVDEQYF; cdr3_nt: TGCGCCAGCAGCCCTCCCCTTAGCGGGAGCGTTGACGAGCAGTACTTC
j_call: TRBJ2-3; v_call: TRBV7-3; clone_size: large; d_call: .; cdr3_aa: CASSFGADTQYF; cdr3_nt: TGTGCCAGCAGCTTCGGCGCAGATACGCAGTATTTT
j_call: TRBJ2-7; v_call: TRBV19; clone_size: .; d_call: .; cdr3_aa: CASGLNQAYEQYF; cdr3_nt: TGTGCCAGTGGACTGAACCAAGCCTACGAGCAGTACTTC
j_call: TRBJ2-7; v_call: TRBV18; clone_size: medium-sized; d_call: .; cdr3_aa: CASSLPTGEEYF; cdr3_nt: TGTGCCAGCTCACTACCAACAGGCGAGGAGTACTTC
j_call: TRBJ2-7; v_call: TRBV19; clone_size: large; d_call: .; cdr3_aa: CASSATKGIPYEQYF; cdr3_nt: TGTGCCAGTAGTGCGACTAAGGGGATCCCCTACGAGCAGTACTTC
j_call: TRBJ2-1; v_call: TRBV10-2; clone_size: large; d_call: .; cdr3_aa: CASRQVGSYNEQFF; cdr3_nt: TGCGCCAGCAGACAGGTCGGCTCCTACAATGAGCAGTTCTTC
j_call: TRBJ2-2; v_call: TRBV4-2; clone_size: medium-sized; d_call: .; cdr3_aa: CASSLGTFANTGELFF; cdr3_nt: TGTGCCAGCAGCCTCGGGACCTTCGCGAACACCGGGGAGCTGTTTTTT
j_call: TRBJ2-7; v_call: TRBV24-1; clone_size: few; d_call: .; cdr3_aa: CATSRTGNEQYF; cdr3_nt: TGTGCCACCAGCAGAACAGGAAACGAGCAGTACTTC
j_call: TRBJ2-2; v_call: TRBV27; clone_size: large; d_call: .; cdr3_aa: CASSPRRTAGELFF; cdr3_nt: TGTGCCAGCAGCCCCCGAAGGACAGCCGGGGAGCTGTTTTTT
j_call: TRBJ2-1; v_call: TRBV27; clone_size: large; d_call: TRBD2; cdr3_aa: CASRPRTSFLNEQFF; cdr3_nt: TGTGCCAGTCGCCCCCGGACTAGCTTTTTGAATGAGCAGTTCTTC